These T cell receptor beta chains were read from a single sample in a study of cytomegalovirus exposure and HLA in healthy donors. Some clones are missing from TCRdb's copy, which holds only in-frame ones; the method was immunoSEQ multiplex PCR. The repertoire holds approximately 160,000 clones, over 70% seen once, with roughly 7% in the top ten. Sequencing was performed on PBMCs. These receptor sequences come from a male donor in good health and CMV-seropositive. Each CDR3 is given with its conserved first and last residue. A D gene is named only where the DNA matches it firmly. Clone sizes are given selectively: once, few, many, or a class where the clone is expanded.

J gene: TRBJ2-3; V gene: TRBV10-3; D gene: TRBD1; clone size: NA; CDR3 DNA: TGTGCCATCAGTGACGCGGACAGGGTTTTCGCAGATACGCAGTATTTT; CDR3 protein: CAISDADRVFADTQYF
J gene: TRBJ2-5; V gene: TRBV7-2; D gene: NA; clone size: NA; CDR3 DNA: TGTGCCAGCAGCTTAGTTTGGGGCCAAAGTGGGGAGACCCAGTACTTC; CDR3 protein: CASSLVWGQSGETQYF
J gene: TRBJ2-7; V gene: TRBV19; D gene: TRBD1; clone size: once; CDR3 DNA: TGTGCCAGTAGTATAGATCTATGGGACAGGGGATTCGTGTACTTC; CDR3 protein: CASSIDLWDRGFVYF
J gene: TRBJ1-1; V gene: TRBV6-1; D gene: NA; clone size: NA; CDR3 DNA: TGTGCCAGCAGGTACCCGGACACTGAAGCTTTCTTT; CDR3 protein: CASRYPDTEAFF
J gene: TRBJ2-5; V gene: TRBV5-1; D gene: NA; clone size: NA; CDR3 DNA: TGCGCCAGCAGCGGGAGCGGCAACCCAGAGACCCAGTACTTC; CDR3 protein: CASSGSGNPETQYF
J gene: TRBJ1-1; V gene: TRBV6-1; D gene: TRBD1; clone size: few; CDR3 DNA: TGTGCCAGCAAAGACAGGGTCAACACTGAAGCTTTCTTT; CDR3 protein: CASKDRVNTEAFF
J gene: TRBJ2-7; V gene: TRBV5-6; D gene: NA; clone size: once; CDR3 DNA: TGTGCCAGCAGCGTGGGACACTACGAGCAGTACTTC; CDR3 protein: CASSVGHYEQYF
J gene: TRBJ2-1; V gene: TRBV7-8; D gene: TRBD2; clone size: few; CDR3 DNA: TGTGCCAGCAGCCTCGAACTAGCGGGGGGGCGTGAGCAGTTCTTC; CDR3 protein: CASSLELAGGREQFF
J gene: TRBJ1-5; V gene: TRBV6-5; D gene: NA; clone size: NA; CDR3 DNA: TGTGCCAGCAGTTATAAGAGGGATGCTAATCAGCCCCAGCATTTT; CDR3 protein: CASSYKRDANQPQHF
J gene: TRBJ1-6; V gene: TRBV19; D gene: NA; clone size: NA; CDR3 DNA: TGTGCCAGTAGTATACAGGAGACTCCGGGGGATTCACCCCTCCACTTT; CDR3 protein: CASSIQETPGDSPLHF
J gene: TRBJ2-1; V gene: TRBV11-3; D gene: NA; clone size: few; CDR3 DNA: TGTGCCAGCAGCTGGGGGCCCGACTACAATGAGCAGTTCTTC; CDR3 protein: CASSWGPDYNEQFF
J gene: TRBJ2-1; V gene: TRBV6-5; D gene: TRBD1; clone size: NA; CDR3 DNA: TGTGCCAGCAGTTATCTGCGACAGGGGCAGCAAGAGCAGTTCTTC; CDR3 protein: CASSYLRQGQQEQFF
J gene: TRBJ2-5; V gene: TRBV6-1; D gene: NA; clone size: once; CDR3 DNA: TGTGCCAGCAGCGGCGGGACAGAGTCGCCCCAGTACTTC; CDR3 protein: CASSGGTESPQYF
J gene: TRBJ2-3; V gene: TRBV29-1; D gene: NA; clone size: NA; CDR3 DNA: TGCAGCGCTGGGGGCAGGGGTACCCTCACAGATACGCAGTATTTT; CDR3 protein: CSAGGRGTLTDTQYF
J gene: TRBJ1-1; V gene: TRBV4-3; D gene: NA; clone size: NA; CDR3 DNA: TGCGCCAGCAGCCAGCCCTCGCGGGGGGCGAGGACTGAAGCTTTCTTT; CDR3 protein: CASSQPSRGARTEAFF
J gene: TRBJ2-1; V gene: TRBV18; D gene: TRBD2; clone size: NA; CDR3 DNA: TGTGCCAGCTCACCAAGGACTAGCGAAATTTACAATGAGCAGTTCTTC; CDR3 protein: CASSPRTSEIYNEQFF